One T cell receptor (beta chain) is described in this entry. Libraries were prepared by immunoSEQ multiplex PCR; TCRdb keeps only in-frame clonotypes and omits some of them. Among about 270,000 clones listed, under 90% were seen once. The CDR3 sequence is 14 residues long. The V gene lost 4 bases and the J gene lost 7 bases, with 11 bases spanning the gap. CDR1 and CDR2 (germline): SNHLY, FYNNEI. Participants reported their clinical history, and cohort assignment relied on those reports. For recovered donors of Cohort 3, there were two negative PCRs, clearance, or symptom resolution. This specimen belongs to a study of blood T cell repertoires in COVID-19. Whole-study context: The United States, Italy and Spain were the sources of the acute and convalescent COVID-19 samples.

The receptor was isolated from a young man who had recovered from COVID-19. The chain joins TRBV2 to TRBJ1-6; D might be TRBD1 (6 bases). Sequenced material: PBMCs or T cells enriched from blood (not recorded which). CDR3 residues: CASSVGTPNSPLHF. The CDR3 region has the DNA TGTGCCAGCAGTGTGGGGACACCCAATTCACCCCTCCACTTT.